Listed below are T cell receptor beta chains from one sample, sequenced in a study of cytomegalovirus exposure and HLA in healthy donors. Sequencing used immunoSEQ multiplex PCR; TCRdb keeps in-frame clones, though not all of them. The repertoire consists of roughly 100,000 clones, with over 9.5% occurring once and the leading ten covering about a sixth. The sample comprised PBMCs. These receptors came from a man in his forties or fifties in good health and CMV-seropositive. Each CDR3 is given with its conserved first and last residue. The D gene is left open where the match is weak. Size values are once, few and many counts, or a class for expanded clones, and some rows have none.

D gene	V gene	J gene	clone size	CDR3 DNA	CDR3 protein
.	TRBV6-6	TRBJ1-1	.	TGTGCCAGCAGCTTACAGGGTTTGAACACTGAAGCTTTCTTT	CASSLQGLNTEAFF
TRBD1	TRBV6-1	TRBJ1-2	.	TGTGCCAGCACTGGGGGTCAGGGGGCCGATGGCTACACCTTC	CASTGGQGADGYTF
.	TRBV27	TRBJ2-4	.	TGTGCCAGCAGTACCCCTAGCGAGGGGACCAAAAACATTCAGTACTTC	CASSTPSEGTKNIQYF
.	TRBV4-2	TRBJ2-2	few	TGTGCCAGCAGCCCCCCTAGAAGCCCGATCACCGGGGAGCTGTTTTTT	CASSPPRSPITGELFF
.	TRBV6-5	TRBJ1-2	many	TGTGCCAGCCAGTTAGCCACAGGGAGCTATGGCTACACCTTC	CASQLATGSYGYTF
.	TRBV5-4	TRBJ2-1	.	TGTGCCAGAGGCCCCAGCGGAGCTTACAATGAGCAGTTCTTC	CARGPSGAYNEQFF
.	TRBV6-5	TRBJ1-5	few	TGTGCCAGCAGTTACGTATCAGGTCAGCCCCAGCATTTT	CASSYVSGQPQHF
.	TRBV27	TRBJ2-7	few	TGTGCCAGCAGTTTAGGGCAAACCTACGAGCAGTACTTC	CASSLGQTYEQYF
.	TRBV28	TRBJ1-4	few	TGTGCCACCGGACTAGAGGCAAAGAATGAAAAACTGTTTTTT	CATGLEAKNEKLFF
.	TRBV5-1	TRBJ2-2	few	TGCGCCAGCAGCTTAATACCGGGCGGGACTAACACCGGGGAGCTGTTTTTT	CASSLIPGGTNTGELFF
TRBD1	TRBV18	TRBJ1-5	few	TGTGCCAGCTCACCCGCAGGGGGGAATCAGCCCCAGCATTTT	CASSPAGGNQPQHF
.	TRBV7-9	TRBJ2-2	.	TGTGCCAGCACCCCAACCGGGGAGCTGTTTTTT	CASTPTGELFF
.	TRBV7-9	TRBJ2-7	few	TGTGCCAGCAGCTTAGGGGGAACAGGAAGGCACGAGCAGTACTTC	CASSLGGTGRHEQYF
.	TRBV25-1	TRBJ2-7	.	TGTGCCAGCAGTGGAAGGGGCAGCTCCTACGAGCAGTACTTC	CASSGRGSSYEQYF
TRBD2	TRBV7-8	TRBJ2-7	.	TGTGCCAGCAGCCACGGGACTAGCAGAACCTACGAGCAGTACTTC	CASSHGTSRTYEQYF
.	TRBV11-2	TRBJ2-2	.	TGTGCCAGCAGCTTAATAAAGGGGCCCACCGGGGAGCTGTTTTTT	CASSLIKGPTGELFF
TRBD1	TRBV27	TRBJ2-1	.	TGTGCCAGCAGCCACAGGGGACACTACAATGAGCAGTTCTTC	CASSHRGHYNEQFF
.	TRBV9	TRBJ1-1	.	TGTGCCAGCAGCCCGTGGGACACCCAGAACACTGAAGCTTTCTTT	CASSPWDTQNTEAFF
.	TRBV15	TRBJ2-1	.	TGTGCCACCAGCAGAGGCGAGGGAAACTCCTACAATGAGCAGTTCTTC	CATSRGEGNSYNEQFF